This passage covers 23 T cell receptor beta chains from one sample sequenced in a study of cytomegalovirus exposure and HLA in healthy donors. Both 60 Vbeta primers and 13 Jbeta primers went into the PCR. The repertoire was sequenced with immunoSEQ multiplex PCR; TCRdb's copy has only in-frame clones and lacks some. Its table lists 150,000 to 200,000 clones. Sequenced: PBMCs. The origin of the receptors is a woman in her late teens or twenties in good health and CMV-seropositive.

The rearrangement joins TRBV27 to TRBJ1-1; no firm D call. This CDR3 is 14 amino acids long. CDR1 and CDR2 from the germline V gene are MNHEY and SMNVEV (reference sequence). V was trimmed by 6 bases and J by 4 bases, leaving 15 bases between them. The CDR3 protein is CASRYLTAGTEAFF. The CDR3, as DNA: TGTGCCAGCAGATACCTCACAGCGGGCACTGAAGCTTTCTTT.

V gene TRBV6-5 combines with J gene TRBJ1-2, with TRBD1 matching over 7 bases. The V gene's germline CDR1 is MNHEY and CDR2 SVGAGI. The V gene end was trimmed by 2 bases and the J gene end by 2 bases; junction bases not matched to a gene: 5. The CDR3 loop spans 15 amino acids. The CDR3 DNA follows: TGTGCCAGCAGTTACGACGCGGGACAGAACTATGGCTACACCTTC. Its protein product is CASSYDAGQNYGYTF.

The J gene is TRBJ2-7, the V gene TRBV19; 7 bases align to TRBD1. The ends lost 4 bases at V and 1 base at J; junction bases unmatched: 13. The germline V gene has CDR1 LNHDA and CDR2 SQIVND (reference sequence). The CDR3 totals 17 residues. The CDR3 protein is CASSTLILRDRSYEQYF. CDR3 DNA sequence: TGTGCCAGTAGTACACTAATACTCCGGGACAGATCCTACGAGCAGTACTTC.

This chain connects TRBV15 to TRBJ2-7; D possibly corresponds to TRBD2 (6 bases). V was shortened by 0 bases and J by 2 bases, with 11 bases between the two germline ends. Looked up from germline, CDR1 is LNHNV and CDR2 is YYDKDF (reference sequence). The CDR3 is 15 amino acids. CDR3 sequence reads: CATSREASEAYEQYF. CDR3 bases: TGTGCCACCAGCAGAGAAGCTAGCGAAGCCTACGAGCAGTACTTC. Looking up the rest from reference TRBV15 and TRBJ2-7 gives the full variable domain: DAMVIQNPRYQVTQFGKPVTLSCSQTLNHNVMYWYQQKSSQAPKLLFHYYDKDFNNEADTPDNFQSRRPNTSFCFLDIRSPGLGDTAMYLCATSREASEAYEQYFGPGTRLTVT.

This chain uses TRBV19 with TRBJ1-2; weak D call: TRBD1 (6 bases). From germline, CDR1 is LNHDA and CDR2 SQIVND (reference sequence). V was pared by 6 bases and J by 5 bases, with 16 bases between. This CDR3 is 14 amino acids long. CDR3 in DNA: TGTGCCAGTAGGCTACAGGGCCTAGGATATGGCTACACCTTC. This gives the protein CASRLQGLGYGYTF.

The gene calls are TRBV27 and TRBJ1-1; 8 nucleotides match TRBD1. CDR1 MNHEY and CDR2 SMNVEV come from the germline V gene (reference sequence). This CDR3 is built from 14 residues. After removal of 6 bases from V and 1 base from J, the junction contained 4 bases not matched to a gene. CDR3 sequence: CASSPGGWNTEAFF. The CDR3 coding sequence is TGTGCCAGCAGCCCAGGGGGCTGGAACACTGAAGCTTTCTTT.

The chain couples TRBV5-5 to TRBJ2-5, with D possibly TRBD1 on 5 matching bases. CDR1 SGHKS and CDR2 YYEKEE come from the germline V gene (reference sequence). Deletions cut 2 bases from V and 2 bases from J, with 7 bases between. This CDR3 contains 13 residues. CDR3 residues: CASSFDRQETQYF. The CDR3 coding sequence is TGTGCCAGCAGCTTTGACAGACAAGAGACCCAGTACTTC.

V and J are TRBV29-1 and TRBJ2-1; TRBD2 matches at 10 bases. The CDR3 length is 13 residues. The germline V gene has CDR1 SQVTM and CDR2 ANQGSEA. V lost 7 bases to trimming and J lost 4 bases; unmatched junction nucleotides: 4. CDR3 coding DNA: TGCAGCGCAGGACTAGCGGTTTACAATGAGCAGTTCTTC. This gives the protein CSAGLAVYNEQFF.

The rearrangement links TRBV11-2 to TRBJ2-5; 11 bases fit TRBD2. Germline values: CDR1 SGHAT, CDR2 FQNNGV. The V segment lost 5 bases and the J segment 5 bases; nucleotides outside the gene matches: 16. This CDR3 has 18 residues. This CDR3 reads CASSGWTSGLPGGETQYF. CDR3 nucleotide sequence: TGTGCCAGCAGCGGGTGGACTAGCGGGCTCCCAGGGGGGGAGACCCAGTACTTC. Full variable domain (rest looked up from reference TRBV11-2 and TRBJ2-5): EAGVAQSPRYKIIEKRQSVAFWCNPISGHATLYWYQQILGQGPKLLIQFQNNGVVDDSQLPKDRFSAERLKGVDSTLKIQPAKLEDSAVYLCASSGWTSGLPGGETQYFGPGTRLLVL.

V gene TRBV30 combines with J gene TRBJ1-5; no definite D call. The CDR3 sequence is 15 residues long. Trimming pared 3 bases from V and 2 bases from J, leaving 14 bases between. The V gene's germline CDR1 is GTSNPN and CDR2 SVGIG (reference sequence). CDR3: CAWRAGFGGNQPQHF. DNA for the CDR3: TGTGCCTGGAGAGCCGGGTTTGGCGGCAATCAGCCCCAGCATTTT. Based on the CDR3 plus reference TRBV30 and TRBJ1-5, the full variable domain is SQTIHQWPATLVQPVGSPLSLECTVEGTSNPNLYWYRQAAGRGLQLLFYSVGIGQISSEVPQNLSASRPQDRQFILSSKKLLLSDSGFYLCAWRAGFGGNQPQHFGDGTRLSIL.

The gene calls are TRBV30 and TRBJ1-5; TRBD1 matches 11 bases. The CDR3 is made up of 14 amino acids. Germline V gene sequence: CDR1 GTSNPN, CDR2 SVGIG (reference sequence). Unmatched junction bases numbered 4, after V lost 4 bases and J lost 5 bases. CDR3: CAWNRDRGYQPQHF. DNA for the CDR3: TGTGCCTGGAATAGGGACAGGGGGTATCAGCCCCAGCATTTT.

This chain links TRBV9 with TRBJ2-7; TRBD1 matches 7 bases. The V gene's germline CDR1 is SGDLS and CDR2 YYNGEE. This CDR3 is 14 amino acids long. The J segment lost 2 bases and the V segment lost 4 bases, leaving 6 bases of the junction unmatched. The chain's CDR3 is CASSPRDRAYEQYF. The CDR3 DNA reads TGTGCCAGCAGCCCGAGGGACAGAGCCTACGAGCAGTACTTC.

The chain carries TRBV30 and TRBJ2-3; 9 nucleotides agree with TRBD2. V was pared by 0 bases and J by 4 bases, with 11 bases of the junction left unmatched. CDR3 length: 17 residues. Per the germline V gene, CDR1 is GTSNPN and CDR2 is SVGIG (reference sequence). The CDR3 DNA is TGTGCCTGGAGTGTACAGTGGGCGGGGGGGCGCTCAGATACGCAGTATTTT. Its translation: CAWSVQWAGGRSDTQYF.

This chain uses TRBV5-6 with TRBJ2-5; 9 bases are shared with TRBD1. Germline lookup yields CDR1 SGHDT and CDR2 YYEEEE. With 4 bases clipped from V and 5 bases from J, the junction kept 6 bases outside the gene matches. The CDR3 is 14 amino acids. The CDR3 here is CASSRTTGGETQYF. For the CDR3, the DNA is TGTGCCAGCAGCCGGACGACAGGGGGGGAGACCCAGTACTTC.

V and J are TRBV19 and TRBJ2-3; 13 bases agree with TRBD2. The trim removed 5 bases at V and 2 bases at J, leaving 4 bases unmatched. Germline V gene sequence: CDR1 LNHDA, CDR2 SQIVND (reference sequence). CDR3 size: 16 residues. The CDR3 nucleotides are TGTGCCAGTAGTGGACTAGCGGGGGCCACCACAGATACGCAGTATTTT. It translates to CASSGLAGATTDTQYF.

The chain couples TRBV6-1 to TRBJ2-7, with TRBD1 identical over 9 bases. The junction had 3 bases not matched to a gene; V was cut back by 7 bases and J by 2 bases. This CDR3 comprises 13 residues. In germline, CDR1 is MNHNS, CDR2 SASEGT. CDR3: CASTRDRAYEQYF. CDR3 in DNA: TGTGCCAGCACCCGGGACAGGGCCTACGAGCAGTACTTC.

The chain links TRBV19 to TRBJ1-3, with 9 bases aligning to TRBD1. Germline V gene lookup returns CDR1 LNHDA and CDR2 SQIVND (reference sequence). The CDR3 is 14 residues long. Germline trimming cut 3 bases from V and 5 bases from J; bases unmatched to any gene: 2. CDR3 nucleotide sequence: TGTGCCAGTAGTATGGACAGGGGCAGAAACACCATATATTTT. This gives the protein CASSMDRGRNTIYF.

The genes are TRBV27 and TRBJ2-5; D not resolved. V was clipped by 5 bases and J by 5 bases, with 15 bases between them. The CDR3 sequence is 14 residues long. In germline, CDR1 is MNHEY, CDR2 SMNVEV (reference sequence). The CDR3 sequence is CASSSVAPAETQYF. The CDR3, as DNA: TGTGCCAGCAGTAGTGTAGCTCCCGCGGAGACCCAGTACTTC.

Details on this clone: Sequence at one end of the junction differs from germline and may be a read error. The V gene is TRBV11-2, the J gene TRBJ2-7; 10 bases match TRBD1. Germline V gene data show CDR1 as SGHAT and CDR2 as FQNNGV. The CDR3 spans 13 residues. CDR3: CASSFMGQGNCHF. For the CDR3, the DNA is TGTGCCAGCAGCTTCATGGGACAGGGGAATTGCCACTTC.

Here the CDR3 reads CASSYTSDNYEQYF. CDR3 DNA sequence: TGTGCCAGCAGTTACACTAGCGACAATTACGAGCAGTACTTC. The chain links TRBV6-6 to TRBJ2-5; TRBD2 matches 7 bases. The end of the DNA fits TRBJ2-7 better, so the J call may be wrong. From germline, CDR1 is MNHNY and CDR2 SVGAGI (reference sequence). The CDR3 spans 14 residues.

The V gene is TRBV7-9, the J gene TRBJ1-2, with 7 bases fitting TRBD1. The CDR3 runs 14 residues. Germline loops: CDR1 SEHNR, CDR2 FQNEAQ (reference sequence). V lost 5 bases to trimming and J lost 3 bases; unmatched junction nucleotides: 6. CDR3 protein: CASSIGGTDYGYTF. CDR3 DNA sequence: TGTGCCAGCAGCATCGGCGGGACAGACTATGGCTACACCTTC.

The DNA of the CDR3 is TGTGCCAGCAGCGTAGCTTCCGACAGCTATGGCTACACCTTC. Translated: CASSVASDSYGYTF. V and J are TRBV9 and TRBJ1-2; D is possibly TRBD1 (5 bases). The CDR3 has 14 residues. Germline V lookup: CDR1 SGDLS, CDR2 YYNGEE. The V gene lost 0 bases and the J gene lost 4 bases, with 10 bases spanning the gap.

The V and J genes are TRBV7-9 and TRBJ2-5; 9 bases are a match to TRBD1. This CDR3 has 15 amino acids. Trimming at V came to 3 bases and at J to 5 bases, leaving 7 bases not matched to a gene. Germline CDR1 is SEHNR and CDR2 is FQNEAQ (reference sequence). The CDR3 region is CASSLRTGTGETQYF. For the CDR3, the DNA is TGTGCCAGCAGCTTGAGAACCGGGACAGGGGAGACCCAGTACTTC.